Here is one T cell receptor (beta chain) with its context. The entry originates in a study of T-cell memory formation after mild COVID-19. TCRdb itself ran the 5' RACE reads through MiXCR, one entry per CDR3 protein. The repertoire has hundreds of thousands of distinct CDR3 sequences, roughly a fifth of them found once; the top ten carry around 21%. V shed 3 bases and J 7 bases; nucleotides not matched to a gene: 5. Germline V gene data show CDR1 as ENHRY and CDR2 as SYGVKD. The CDR3 is 14 residues long. The sequence was collected from a man between 18 and 29 years old who had mild COVID-19 (a few samples of this study predate the infection). Cell type and time point are not known. J is TRBJ2-1 and V is TRBV10-3, with 8 positions matching TRBD1. The sequenced material came from PBMCs or a T cell subset sorted from them (not recorded which). The CDR3 sequence: CAISDGQGWNEQFF. CDR3 in DNA: TGTGCCATCAGTGACGGACAGGGTTGGAATGAGCAGTTCTTC.